This T cell receptor beta chain comes out of a study of blood T cell repertoires in COVID-19. Repertoires were generated with immunoSEQ multiplex PCR, while TCRdb's copy carries only in-frame clones and drops some. The sample lists 250,000 or so clones, 70% to 90% seen once, with 0.85% to 0.9% in the top ten. Participant reports of clinical history set cohort assignment. Those designated as exposed participants met a COVID-19 case within 2 weeks before study entry. Trimming removed 7 bases at V and 3 bases at J, with 16 bases between. The CDR3 is 14 residues long. The V gene's germline CDR1 is MDHEN and CDR2 SYDVKM.

The chain carries TRBV28 and TRBJ2-7, with D maybe TRBD2 (6 bases). The sequence was collected from a man over 45 who had been exposed to COVID-19. The sequenced sample was PBMCs or T cells enriched from blood (not recorded which). As DNA, the CDR3 is TGTGCCAGCAAACCCTTCCAGGGAGGCTACGAGCAGTACTTC. The encoded protein is CASKPFQGGYEQYF.